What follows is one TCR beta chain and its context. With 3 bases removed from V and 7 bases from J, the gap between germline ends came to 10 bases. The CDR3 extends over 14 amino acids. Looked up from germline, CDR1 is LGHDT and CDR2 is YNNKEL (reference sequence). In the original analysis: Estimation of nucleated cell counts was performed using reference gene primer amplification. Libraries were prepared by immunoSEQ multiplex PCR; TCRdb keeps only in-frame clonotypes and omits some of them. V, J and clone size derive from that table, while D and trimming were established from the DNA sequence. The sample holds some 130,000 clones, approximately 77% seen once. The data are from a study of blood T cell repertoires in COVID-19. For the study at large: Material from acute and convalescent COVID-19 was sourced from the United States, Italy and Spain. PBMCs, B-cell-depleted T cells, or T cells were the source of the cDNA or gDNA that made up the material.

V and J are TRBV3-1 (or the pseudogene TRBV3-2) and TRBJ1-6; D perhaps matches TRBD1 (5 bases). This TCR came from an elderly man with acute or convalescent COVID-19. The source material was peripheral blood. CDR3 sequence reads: CASSHSEGNSPLHF. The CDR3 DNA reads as TGTGCCAGCAGCCATTCGGAGGGGAATTCACCCCTCCACTTT.